The rows below give T cell receptor beta chains drawn from one sample of a study of T cells in lung cancer brain metastases. Profiled with immunoSEQ multiplex PCR; TCRdb holds only in-frame clones, not every one. The sample carries about 6,000 clones, about 80% recorded once. Material: tumor tissue from a brain metastasis. These receptors all come from a man in his fifties or sixties with non-small cell lung cancer that had spread to the brain. Both conserved end residues are part of each CDR3. A D gene is named only where the DNA matches it firmly. Only some rows state a clone size, as once, few, many or a class for expanded clones.

D	V	size	J	DNA	CDR3
.	TRBV11-3	.	TRBJ2-5	TGTGCCAGCAGCTTAGATGGCATTGGGGAGACCCAGTACTTC	CASSLDGIGETQYF
.	TRBV30	.	TRBJ1-5	TGTGCCTGGAGTTCAGAAAGCGATCAGCCCCAGCATTTT	CAWSSESDQPQHF
.	TRBV11-1	once	TRBJ1-4	TGTGCCAGCAAATCAATCTGGGAGGAAAAACTGTTTTTT	CASKSIWEEKLFF
.	TRBV6-1	.	TRBJ2-7	TGTGCCAGCAGTGAAATGAGGTACGAGCAGTACTTC	CASSEMRYEQYF
.	TRBV5-1	.	TRBJ2-4	TGCGCCAGCAGCCCGGGACACGCCAAGGCCAAAAACATTCAGTACTTC	CASSPGHAKAKNIQYF
.	TRBV4-1	few	TRBJ1-1	TGCGCCAGCAGCCCGAGCTTACAGGGCTACACTGAAGCTTTCTTT	CASSPSLQGYTEAFF
.	TRBV4-1	once	TRBJ1-5	TGCGCCAGCAGCCAAGAGGGGGTTGGACGCGGTAGCAATCAGCCCCAGCATTTT	CASSQEGVGRGSNQPQHF
.	TRBV9	.	TRBJ1-4	TGTGCCAGCAGCGTAGACGCGTCAGGTGATCGGAAACTGTTTTTT	CASSVDASGDRKLFF
.	TRBV5-1	.	TRBJ2-3	TGCGCCAGCAGCTTGTTAGGGACAGATACGCAGTATTTT	CASSLLGTDTQYF
.	TRBV4-1	.	TRBJ1-5	TGCGCCAGCAGCCAAAGTGGAGGGGCCAATCAGCCCCAGCATTTT	CASSQSGGANQPQHF
.	TRBV1	.	TRBJ1-6	TGCACCAGCCCTACGGGACAGGGGTTATCGGGAGGATCACCCCTCCACTTT	CTSPTGQGLSGGSPLHF
TRBD1	TRBV27	.	TRBJ1-2	TGTGCCAGCAGTCCGGACAGGGGTTATGGCTACACCTTC	CASSPDRGYGYTF
.	TRBV5-6	.	TRBJ1-6	TGTGCCAGCAGCTTGGGACAGGCGGATTCACCCCTCCACTTT	CASSLGQADSPLHF
TRBD1	TRBV19	.	TRBJ2-3	TGTGCCAGTAGTAGAGATCGGACAGGGGCTAGCACAGATACGCAGTATTTT	CASSRDRTGASTDTQYF
.	TRBV10-3	.	TRBJ1-1	TGTGCCATCAGTGACTCGCCACAGGGAAGAAGAACTGAAGCTTTCTTT	CAISDSPQGRRTEAFF
.	TRBV27	.	TRBJ1-2	TGTGCCAGCAGTTTAGAACCCCCGCTCTACAAAGAGGTACATGGCTACACCTTC	CASSLEPPLYKEVHGYTF
TRBD2	TRBV4-1	.	TRBJ2-5	TGCGCCAGCAGCCGGACTAGCGGGGGACCCCAAGAGACCCAGTACTTC	CASSRTSGGPQETQYF
.	TRBV11-2	once	TRBJ1-4	TGTGCCAGCAGCTCCAGCAAGGGTACTACTAATGAAAAACTGTTTTTT	CASSSSKGTTNEKLFF
.	TRBV5-1	.	TRBJ2-7	TGCGCCAGCAGCTTGAAGGGTCAGGTTGATTACGAGCAGTACTTC	CASSLKGQVDYEQYF
TRBD2	TRBV7-3	.	TRBJ2-1	TGTGCCACCGCACTAGCGGGGGGTGCTACCTACAATGAGCAGTTCTTC	CATALAGGATYNEQFF
.	TRBV18	.	TRBJ2-1	TGTGCCAGCTCACCACCCGGGGCCTCCTACAATGAGCAGTTCTTC	CASSPPGASYNEQFF
.	TRBV7-9	.	TRBJ2-2	TGTGCCAGCAGCTTAAGGGCCGACACCGGGGAGCTGTTTTTT	CASSLRADTGELFF
.	TRBV7-3	.	TRBJ2-5	TGTGCCAGCAGCGCCGGAACTAGTCAGACCCAGTACTTC	CASSAGTSQTQYF
TRBD1	TRBV7-9	.	TRBJ2-5	TGTGCCAGCAGCGGACAGGGGATAGAGACCCAGTACTTC	CASSGQGIETQYF
TRBD2	TRBV18	.	TRBJ2-3	TGTGCCAGCTCACCCAAACTAGCGGGACCAGATACGCAGTATTTT	CASSPKLAGPDTQYF